This is a list of T cell receptor beta chains from one sample in a study of cytomegalovirus exposure and HLA in healthy donors. Sequencing was performed with immunoSEQ multiplex PCR; in TCRdb, only in-frame clones are kept and a portion is missing. The sample has under 150,000 clones, around 70% seen once. Input material: PBMCs. All receptors come from a woman aged 55-69 years in good health and CMV-seropositive. The CDR3 runs from the conserved cysteine through the conserved F or W. A D gene is named only where the DNA matches it firmly. Clone size is stated in some rows and not others, as once, few, many or a class when expanded.

clone size: NA
J gene: TRBJ2-5
V gene: TRBV27
D gene: NA
CDR3 DNA: TGTGCCAGCAGTTTTAACGCGCGAGAGACCCAGTACTTC
CDR3 protein: CASSFNARETQYF

clone size: few
J gene: TRBJ1-1
V gene: TRBV21-1
D gene: NA
CDR3 DNA: TGTGCCAGGGCGACAGGGGGGAACACTGAAGCTTTCTTT
CDR3 protein: CARATGGNTEAFF

clone size: NA
J gene: TRBJ1-2
V gene: TRBV9
D gene: NA
CDR3 DNA: TGTGCCAGCAGCTTAGGGGGGGACCTCTATGGCTACACCTTC
CDR3 protein: CASSLGGDLYGYTF

clone size: NA
J gene: TRBJ1-6
V gene: TRBV25-1
D gene: TRBD1
CDR3 DNA: TGTGCCAGCAGTGGTAGACAGGGGAGATCATATAATTCCCCCCTCCACTTT
CDR3 protein: CASSGRQGRSYNSPLHF

clone size: NA
J gene: TRBJ1-4
V gene: TRBV27
D gene: TRBD1
CDR3 DNA: TGTGCCAGCACCCTTGGACAGGATCGTGAAAAACTGTTTTTT
CDR3 protein: CASTLGQDREKLFF

clone size: NA
J gene: TRBJ1-1
V gene: TRBV7-3
D gene: NA
CDR3 DNA: TGTGCCAGCAGCCTCAACCGGGGGAACACTGAAGCTTTCTTT
CDR3 protein: CASSLNRGNTEAFF

clone size: NA
J gene: TRBJ1-4
V gene: TRBV19
D gene: NA
CDR3 DNA: TGTGCCAGTAGTCCCCAGGGTGCAACTAATGAAAAACTGTTTTTT
CDR3 protein: CASSPQGATNEKLFF

clone size: NA
J gene: TRBJ2-7
V gene: TRBV29-1
D gene: NA
CDR3 DNA: TGCAGCGTACTTCTCGAGGACTACGAGCAGTACTTC
CDR3 protein: CSVLLEDYEQYF

clone size: NA
J gene: TRBJ1-6
V gene: TRBV7-9
D gene: NA
CDR3 DNA: TGTGCCAGCAGCTTAACCCCACAAGGCAGGGGCGGTTCACCCCTCCACTTT
CDR3 protein: CASSLTPQGRGGSPLHF

clone size: NA
J gene: TRBJ2-7
V gene: TRBV5-1
D gene: NA
CDR3 DNA: TGCGCCAGCACCGGACAGAGCTCCTACGAGCAGTACTTC
CDR3 protein: CASTGQSSYEQYF

clone size: few
J gene: TRBJ2-7
V gene: TRBV7-9
D gene: TRBD1
CDR3 DNA: TGTGCCAGCAGCAGGGACAGCTCCTACGAGCAGTACTTC
CDR3 protein: CASSRDSSYEQYF

clone size: few
J gene: TRBJ1-1
V gene: TRBV30
D gene: NA
CDR3 DNA: TGTGCCTGGCGGACAGTCCAACCGGGAGCTTTCTTT
CDR3 protein: CAWRTVQPGAFF

clone size: once
J gene: TRBJ2-1
V gene: TRBV19
D gene: NA
CDR3 DNA: TGTGCCAGTAGTAAACGGGACTCGAGTTGGCAGTTCTTC
CDR3 protein: CASSKRDSSWQFF

clone size: once
J gene: TRBJ1-5
V gene: TRBV5-6
D gene: TRBD1
CDR3 DNA: TGTGCCAGCAGCTTTTCCCCGACAGGGGATAGCAATCAGCCCCAGCATTTT
CDR3 protein: CASSFSPTGDSNQPQHF

clone size: NA
J gene: TRBJ2-7
V gene: TRBV6-1
D gene: NA
CDR3 DNA: TGTGCCAGCAGGGGAGCCGGGACCTACGAGCAGTACTTC
CDR3 protein: CASRGAGTYEQYF

clone size: few
J gene: TRBJ1-5
V gene: TRBV6-1
D gene: NA
CDR3 DNA: TGTGCCAGCAGTGATCCTCAGGGTTTAGGGCAGCCCCAGCATTTT
CDR3 protein: CASSDPQGLGQPQHF

clone size: NA
J gene: TRBJ2-7
V gene: TRBV7-8
D gene: NA
CDR3 DNA: TGTGCCAGCAGCCAATCCAGGGGCACCTACTACGAGCAGTACTTC
CDR3 protein: CASSQSRGTYYEQYF

clone size: NA
J gene: TRBJ2-3
V gene: TRBV19
D gene: NA
CDR3 DNA: TGTGCCAGTAGTACGACAGCTCGAACCACAGATACGCAGTATTTT
CDR3 protein: CASSTTARTTDTQYF

clone size: NA
J gene: TRBJ1-1
V gene: TRBV18
D gene: NA
CDR3 DNA: TGTGCCACCCTAGAGGGCCAGAACACTGAAGCTTTCTTT
CDR3 protein: CATLEGQNTEAFF

clone size: NA
J gene: TRBJ2-7
V gene: TRBV5-6
D gene: TRBD1
CDR3 DNA: TGCGCCAGCAGCCCCGGGACAGGGGGCTCCTACGAGCAGTACTTC
CDR3 protein: CASSPGTGGSYEQYF

clone size: few
J gene: TRBJ1-2
V gene: TRBV27
D gene: NA
CDR3 DNA: TGTGCCAGCAGTTTGGGGGGGGCCTATGGCTACACCTTC
CDR3 protein: CASSLGGAYGYTF

clone size: NA
J gene: TRBJ2-1
V gene: TRBV7-7
D gene: TRBD1
CDR3 DNA: TGTGCTAGCAGCTTAAGGACAGGCACCTCCTACAATGAGCAGTTCTTC
CDR3 protein: CASSLRTGTSYNEQFF

clone size: NA
J gene: TRBJ1-1
V gene: TRBV9
D gene: TRBD1
CDR3 DNA: TGTGCCAGCAGCGCCGAGACGGGGACAGTTGTAGCAGCTTTCTTT
CDR3 protein: CASSAETGTVVAAFF

clone size: few
J gene: TRBJ2-1
V gene: TRBV19
D gene: TRBD1
CDR3 DNA: TGTGCCAGTAGCTTACAGGGGGCGGCAAACAATGAGCAGTTCTTC
CDR3 protein: CASSLQGAANNEQFF

clone size: NA
J gene: TRBJ2-5
V gene: TRBV6-1
D gene: NA
CDR3 DNA: TGTGCCAGCAGTGACAGGGGAGGGCAAGAGACCCAGTACTTC
CDR3 protein: CASSDRGGQETQYF

clone size: NA
J gene: TRBJ2-5
V gene: TRBV29-1
D gene: NA
CDR3 DNA: TGCAGCGTTGAAGATTTGGGCGGGACCCTGCCACACTTC
CDR3 protein: CSVEDLGGTLPHF

clone size: once
J gene: TRBJ1-5
V gene: TRBV11-2
D gene: NA
CDR3 DNA: TGTGCCAGCAGCTTAGAACAGGTTCAGCCCCAGCATTTT
CDR3 protein: CASSLEQVQPQHF

clone size: NA
J gene: TRBJ2-7
V gene: TRBV5-8
D gene: NA
CDR3 DNA: TGTGCCAGCAGCGGAGGAACGGGGGGCCCCCCTTACGAGCAGTACTTC
CDR3 protein: CASSGGTGGPPYEQYF

clone size: NA
J gene: TRBJ2-1
V gene: TRBV7-9
D gene: NA
CDR3 DNA: TGTGCCAGCAGCTTAAGACTAACTGACTTTGAGCAGTTCTTC
CDR3 protein: CASSLRLTDFEQFF

clone size: NA
J gene: TRBJ2-2
V gene: TRBV11-3
D gene: TRBD2
CDR3 DNA: TGTGCCAGCAGCTCCCCGGGGGGGGAGAAGGAGGAGCTGTTTTTT
CDR3 protein: CASSSPGGEKEELFF

clone size: NA
J gene: TRBJ2-3
V gene: TRBV20-1
D gene: NA
CDR3 DNA: TGCAGTGCTCCCCAGGGAGATACGCAGTATTTT
CDR3 protein: CSAPQGDTQYF

clone size: NA
J gene: TRBJ1-5
V gene: TRBV19
D gene: NA
CDR3 DNA: TGTGCCAGTATTCAAACCAGGGGCAATCAGCCCCAGCATTTT
CDR3 protein: CASIQTRGNQPQHF

clone size: NA
J gene: TRBJ2-3
V gene: TRBV7-2
D gene: NA
CDR3 DNA: TGTGCCAGCAGCTTAGACCGGGGTACGCAGTATTTT
CDR3 protein: CASSLDRGTQYF

clone size: NA
J gene: TRBJ1-1
V gene: TRBV6-1
D gene: TRBD1
CDR3 DNA: TGTGCCAGCAGAACCCTTGGGACAGCTGAAGCTTTCTTT
CDR3 protein: CASRTLGTAEAFF

clone size: once
J gene: TRBJ2-2
V gene: TRBV6-1
D gene: NA
CDR3 DNA: TGTGCCAGCAGTCTGCAGGGATACACCGGGGAGCTGTTTTTT
CDR3 protein: CASSLQGYTGELFF

clone size: NA
J gene: TRBJ1-1
V gene: TRBV4-1
D gene: NA
CDR3 DNA: TGCGCCAGCAGCCAAGAAGCCAGGACTCCGAACACTGAAGCTTTCTTT
CDR3 protein: CASSQEARTPNTEAFF

clone size: NA
J gene: TRBJ2-6
V gene: TRBV19
D gene: TRBD1
CDR3 DNA: TGTGCCAGTAGTATTCCGGGACAGGGGGCCAACGTCCTGACTTTC
CDR3 protein: CASSIPGQGANVLTF

clone size: NA
J gene: TRBJ1-4
V gene: TRBV7-2
D gene: TRBD1
CDR3 DNA: TGTGCCAGCAGTTCCCCACACAGGGGTGGAGAAAAACTGTTTTTT
CDR3 protein: CASSSPHRGGEKLFF

clone size: NA
J gene: TRBJ1-1
V gene: TRBV4-2
D gene: NA
CDR3 DNA: TGTGCCAGCAGCCAAAGGAGGGGCATAGCGAACACTGAAGCTTTCTTT
CDR3 protein: CASSQRRGIANTEAFF

clone size: NA
J gene: TRBJ2-7
V gene: TRBV6-5
D gene: TRBD2
CDR3 DNA: TGTGCCAGGCGGGGGGAAACGAGTAACGAGCAGTACTTC
CDR3 protein: CARRGETSNEQYF

clone size: NA
J gene: TRBJ2-3
V gene: TRBV19
D gene: NA
CDR3 DNA: TGTGCCAGTAGTCCCGGGGGTGGGACAGATACGCAGTATTTT
CDR3 protein: CASSPGGGTDTQYF

clone size: NA
J gene: TRBJ1-3
V gene: TRBV4-2
D gene: NA
CDR3 DNA: TGTGCCAGCAGATCCCCGGTGGCGGGAGGAAACACCATATATTTT
CDR3 protein: CASRSPVAGGNTIYF

clone size: few
J gene: TRBJ1-2
V gene: TRBV19
D gene: NA
CDR3 DNA: TGTGCCAGTAGTCCCCCCTCCTACTATGGCTACACCTTC
CDR3 protein: CASSPPSYYGYTF

clone size: NA
J gene: TRBJ2-2
V gene: TRBV27
D gene: NA
CDR3 DNA: TGTGCCAGCAGTTTAGGCCAGTACACCGGGGAGCTGTTTTTT
CDR3 protein: CASSLGQYTGELFF

clone size: few
J gene: TRBJ2-3
V gene: TRBV7-7
D gene: NA
CDR3 DNA: TGTGCTAGCAGCTTAGCGGCCAGGACAGATACGCAGTATTTT
CDR3 protein: CASSLAARTDTQYF